The 14 T cell receptor beta chains in this list originate from one sample, sequenced in a study of tumor and adjacent non-tumor tissue in lung cancer. TCRbeta libraries were built with three rounds of nested PCR, modified from ARM-PCR. TCRdb processed the multiplex PCR reads anew with MiXCR; each CDR3 protein has one entry. The sample has over 100,000 distinct CDR3 sequences, around 57% seen once. The template was RNA from unsorted bulk tissue. Distant lung tissue was collected more than 3 cm away from the tumor edge. Sequencing was carried out using distant non-tumor lung tissue. Source of these receptors: a man in his 60s with non-small cell lung cancer.

In this sample, this clonotype turned up a few times. The chain joins TRBV7-9 to TRBJ1-1; D gene ambiguous. The V and J ends lost 5 bases and 1 base respectively, with 11 bases between them. Germline V CDR1 and CDR2: SEHNR, FQNEAQ (reference sequence). This CDR3 is built from 14 residues. DNA of the CDR3: TGTGCCAGCAGCCCGAGGGCCGAGAACACTGAAGCTTTCTTT. Its protein is CASSPRAENTEAFF.

This clonotype showed up just a few times. The CDR3 bases are TGTGCCAGCTCACCACCAAGCTTAAATAACTATGGCTACACCTTC. This gives the protein CASSPPSLNNYGYTF. The J gene is TRBJ1-2, the V gene TRBV18; D unresolved. V dropped 0 bases and J dropped 1 base, with 9 bases sitting between them. Germline CDR1 reads KGHSH; CDR2 reads LQKENI. This CDR3 is 15 amino acids long.

Concerning this clonotype: A junction boundary mismatches the germline segment, possibly from a read error. The genes are TRBV29-1 and TRBJ2-3, with 8 nucleotides matching TRBD2. The germline V gene has CDR1 SQVTM and CDR2 ANQGSEA. There are 15 residues in the CDR3. The CDR3 loop reads CSGSGGPVPVDTLYF. CDR3 DNA: TGCAGCGGCAGCGGGGGCCCTGTACCCGTAGATACGCTGTATTTT.

A remark on this clonotype: A much larger clone lies a single base off, so this may be a read error. The chain recombines TRBV12-3 or TRBV12-4 with TRBJ1-1, with D unresolved. The CDR3 totals 13 residues. CDR3 DNA sequence: TGTGCCAGCAGTTTTTCAATGAACATTGAAGCTTTCTTT. It encodes CASSFSMNIEAFF.

The sample holds many counts of this clonotype. The V gene is TRBV30, the J gene TRBJ2-6; D gene ambiguous. The CDR3 is 13 residues long. Per germline, CDR1 GTSNPN and CDR2 SVGIG (reference sequence). V gave up 5 bases and J gave up 2 bases, with 7 bases separating them. CDR3: CAWSDPGANVLTF. The CDR3 bases are TGTGCCTGGTCGGATCCTGGGGCCAACGTCCTGACTTTC.

Note on this clonotype: This may stem from a read error, because a much larger clone lies one nucleotide away. V usage is TRBV20-1 and J usage is TRBJ2-7, with 7 nucleotides matching TRBD1. Germline CDR1 DFQATT, CDR2 SNEGSKA (reference sequence). The CDR3 totals 13 residues. CDR3 in DNA: TGCACTGCTATCCGGGACAGTACCTACGAGCAGTACTTC. This translates into CTAIRDSTYEQYF.

This clonotype was seen just once. An end of the junction does not agree with germline; a read error may underlie this. The chain employs TRBV19 and TRBJ1-2; the match to TRBD1 covers 8 bases. CDR1 is LNHDA and CDR2 is SQIVND in the germline V gene (reference sequence). This CDR3 has 16 residues. CDR3 nucleotides: TGTGCCAGTAGTGCCGACGACAGGGGAAATAACTATGGCTACATCTTC. Its translation: CASSADDRGNNYGYIF. The entire variable domain, with the rest obtained from reference TRBV19 and TRBJ1-2, is as follows: DGGITQSPKYLFRKEGQNVTLSCEQNLNHDAMYWYRQDPGQGLRLIYYSQIVNDFQKGDIAEGYSVSREKKESFPLTVTSAQKNPTAFYLCASSADDRGNNYGYIFGSGTRLTVV.

A note on this clonotype: At one of its ends the junction is not consistent with the germline gene, which may arise from a read error. The chain recombines TRBV20-1 with TRBJ2-1; 8 bases fit TRBD1. Germline lookup yields CDR1 DFQATT and CDR2 SNEGSKA (reference sequence). This CDR3 has 15 residues. The CDR3 bases are TGCAGTGCTAGAACCGACAGGGGCTACTACAATGAGCAGTCCTTC. Its translation: CSARTDRGYYNEQSF.

With respect to this clonotype: This could be a read error, since a much larger clone is one nucleotide away. Since the CDR3 does not end with the conserved phenylalanine or tryptophan, this likely comes from a read error. The rearrangement joins TRBV5-4 to TRBJ2-2; 14 nucleotides align to TRBD2. The germline V gene has CDR1 SGHNT and CDR2 YYREEE (reference sequence). CDR3 size: 18 residues. After removal of 3 bases from V and 5 bases from J, the junction contained 9 bases not matched to a gene. The CDR3 DNA is TGTGCCAGCAGCTCATCGACTAGCGGGGGGGCGTATACCGGGGAGCTGTTTCTT. This translates into CASSSSTSGGAYTGELFL.

About this clonotype: The junction departs from the called germline gene at one end, perhaps through a read error. The rearrangement uses TRBV5-4 and TRBJ2-7, with a tentative D call TRBD1 (9 bases). CDR3 length: 14 residues. Germline V gene sequence: CDR1 SGHNT, CDR2 YYREEE (reference sequence). The CDR3 sequence is CTSRPTGGAGGQYF. The CDR3 DNA follows: TGTACCAGCAGACCCACAGGGGGCGCGGGGGGGCAGTACTTC. Using reference TRBV5-4 and TRBJ2-7 for the parts outside the CDR3, the full variable domain is ETGVTQSPTHLIKTRGQQVTLRCSSQSGHNTVSWYQQALGQGPQFIFQYYREEENGRGNFPPRFSGLQFPNYSSELNVNALELDDSALYLCTSRPTGGAGGQYFGPGTRLTVT.

Note on this clonotype: The conserved closing phenylalanine or tryptophan is absent in this CDR3, likely reflecting a read error. Because the CDR3's place on the DNA is in doubt, the DNA is left out and the CDR3 is given as listed by TCRdb. The CDR3 spells CASSPRTSGVRETHYL. The chain couples TRBV11-2 to TRBJ2-5; TRBD2, the D gene given by the table, was not confirmed from the DNA. The CDR3 numbers 16 amino acids, ends counted. Germline CDR1 and CDR2: SGHAT and FQNNGV.

This clonotype came up many times. J is TRBJ2-6 and V is TRBV6-1, with 10 positions matching TRBD1. Germline CDR1 and CDR2: MNHNS and SASEGT. V lost 6 bases, J lost 0 bases, and 5 bases stayed unmatched. The CDR3 consists of 17 residues. This chain's CDR3 is CASSAGTGVSGANVLTF. The CDR3 DNA follows: TGTGCCAGCAGCGCAGGGACAGGGGTCTCTGGGGCCAACGTCCTGACTTTC.

The rearrangement uses TRBV7-9 and TRBJ2-6; weak D call: TRBD1 (6 bases). CDR1 and CDR2 (germline): SEHNR, FQNEAQ (reference sequence). CDR3 length: 19 residues. Between the trimmed V and J ends, which lost 0 bases and 0 bases, there was a span of 15 bases. CDR3 DNA: TGTGCCAGCAGCTTAGCGGCCAGGGGCCTGTTCTCTGGGGCCAACGTCCTGACTTTC. Amino acids: CASSLAARGLFSGANVLTF.

This clonotype was counted ten times or more. The rearrangement uses TRBV12-3 or TRBV12-4 and TRBJ1-2; 7 bases align to TRBD1. J was trimmed by 6 bases and V by 6 bases; bases with no gene match: 7. The CDR3 spans 13 residues. The CDR3 spells CASSSGTANGYTF. The CDR3 region has the DNA TGTGCCAGCAGCTCCGGGACAGCGAATGGCTACACCTTC.